This is a list of T cell receptor beta chains from one sample in a study of T-cell memory formation after mild COVID-19. TCRdb re-called the 5' RACE reads with MiXCR, one entry per CDR3 protein. The sample contains about 360,000 distinct CDR3 sequences, 13% of which appear only once. The sequencing sample was made of PBMCs or a T cell subset sorted from them (not recorded which). The source is a man aged 18 to 30 who had mild COVID-19 (a few samples of this study predate the infection). Cell type and time point are not known. CDR3s include the opening cysteine and the closing phenylalanine or tryptophan. A D gene is named only where the DNA matches it firmly. Part of the rows lack a size; the others show once, few, many or a class for expanded clones.

d_call	v_call	j_call	clone_size	cdr3_nt	cdr3_aa
-	TRBV4-3	TRBJ2-3	-	TGCGCCAGCAGCCAAGGAGCGCATGGCACAGATACGCAGTATTTT	CASSQGAHGTDTQYF
TRBD1	TRBV7-2	TRBJ1-1	few	TGTGCCAGCAGCCCACTTGGGACAGGGGTTTCAGCTTTCTTT	CASSPLGTGVSAFF
TRBD1	TRBV4-1	TRBJ1-4	-	TGCGCCAGCAGCCAAGAGAACAGGGGGGAAAAACTGTTTTTT	CASSQENRGEKLFF
-	TRBV4-1	TRBJ2-3	-	TGCGCCAGCAGCCAAGAAACACAGCCTAGCACAGATACGCAGTATTTT	CASSQETQPSTDTQYF
-	TRBV18	TRBJ2-5	-	TGTGCCATCTCACCAATCAGCGGAGAGACCCAGTACTTC	CAISPISGETQYF
-	TRBV19	TRBJ1-5	-	TGTGCCAGTAGTATAGAACCGCTGGAAAGCAATCAGCCCCAGCATTTT	CASSIEPLESNQPQHF
-	TRBV9	TRBJ2-5	few	TGTGCCAGCAGCGTAGCTATAACAGGGCCAGAGACCCAGTACTTC	CASSVAITGPETQYF
TRBD2	TRBV4-1	TRBJ2-2	few	TGCGCCAGCAGCCAAGATTCGGGACTAGAGGTCGGGGAGCTGTTTTTT	CASSQDSGLEVGELFF
-	TRBV6-5	TRBJ1-2	few	TGTGCCAGCATCCCAGGGAAAAACTATGGCTACACCTTC	CASIPGKNYGYTF
TRBD2	TRBV7-2	TRBJ2-5	-	TGTGCCAGCAGCATATCCGGGACTACCCTCCAAGAGACCCAGTACTTC	CASSISGTTLQETQYF
-	TRBV6-2/TRBV6-3	TRBJ2-7	few	TGTGCCAGCAGTTTGCAAGTACTCTACGAGCAGTACTTC	CASSLQVLYEQYF
TRBD1	TRBV7-2	TRBJ2-2	few	TGTGCCAGCAGCTTTGTCAGGGGCAGGGGGCCCACCGGGGAGCTGTTTTTT	CASSFVRGRGPTGELFF
-	TRBV20-1	TRBJ1-2	few	TGCAGTGCTTTCCCGGCCACCTCACCATCTCCTAACTATGGCTACACCTTC	CSAFPATSPSPNYGYTF
-	TRBV7-3	TRBJ2-3	-	TGTGCCAGCAGCTTAATTTCGGCAGATACGCAGTATTTT	CASSLISADTQYF
-	TRBV20-1	TRBJ1-2	few	TGCAGTGCTAGTGGACAGTCCTATGGCTACACCTTC	CSASGQSYGYTF
-	TRBV9	TRBJ2-3	few	TGTGCCAGCAGCGACCGCAGGGGAGCAGATACGCAGTATTTT	CASSDRRGADTQYF
TRBD1	TRBV27	TRBJ2-1	-	TGTGCCAGCAGTTTAGGGGGACAGGGGGAAGGGGAGCAGTTCTTC	CASSLGGQGEGEQFF
-	TRBV7-7	TRBJ2-7	-	TGTGCCAGCAGCTTAGGCGGGGTGGGATACTTC	CASSLGGVGYF
-	TRBV14	TRBJ2-2	-	TGTGCCAGCAGCTTCCGACAGACCAGCTTCACCGGGGAGCTGTTTTTT	CASSFRQTSFTGELFF
-	TRBV7-2	TRBJ1-1	few	TGTGCCAGCAGCTTCTCAGGCAGCATCACTGAAGCTTTCTTT	CASSFSGSITEAFF
-	TRBV12-3/TRBV12-4	TRBJ1-2	-	TGTGCCAGCAGTCGATCAGGGGAGACTGGCTACACCTTC	CASSRSGETGYTF
-	TRBV4-2	TRBJ2-1	few	TGTGCCAGCAGCCAACAGAGGGGGGGGTTTGACAATGAGCAGTTCTTC	CASSQQRGGFDNEQFF
-	TRBV6-1	TRBJ1-2	-	TGTGCCAGCAGTGAGAAGACATCCTACCACGGTGGCTACACCTTC	CASSEKTSYHGGYTF
-	TRBV12-3/TRBV12-4	TRBJ1-2	few	TGTGCCAGCAGTTTGGGTGAGACGCTCACCTTC	CASSLGETLTF
-	TRBV7-2	TRBJ1-5	-	TGTGCCAGCAGCTTCCGCGGGACGCAGCCCCAGCATTTT	CASSFRGTQPQHF
TRBD1	TRBV5-5	TRBJ2-5	-	TGTGCCAGCAGCCCGGAGACAGGGGGAATAGAGACCCAGTACTTC	CASSPETGGIETQYF
-	TRBV6-2/TRBV6-3	TRBJ2-1	few	TGTGCCAGCAGTCCTCGGGACGGATCCTACAATGAGCAGTTCTTC	CASSPRDGSYNEQFF
-	TRBV5-1	TRBJ2-3	many	TGCGCCAGCAGCTCCCTCGGCAGGGACACAGATACGCAGTATTTT	CASSSLGRDTDTQYF
-	TRBV6-2/TRBV6-3	TRBJ2-2	-	TGTGCCACCTTAAAGGCAGATTGGGCCGGGGAGCTGTTTTTT	CATLKADWAGELFF
-	TRBV7-9	TRBJ2-2	-	TGTGCCAGCAGCTCGGGCCAATATAACGGGGAGCTGTTTTTT	CASSSGQYNGELFF
-	TRBV7-2	TRBJ2-1	-	TGTGCCAGCAGTAAAACTGGGGGGGCCTCCGCCGAGCAGTTCTTC	CASSKTGGASAEQFF
TRBD1	TRBV6-7	TRBJ2-7	-	TGTGCCAGCAGGCCTACCGGGACAGGGGCCTACGAGCAGTACTTC	CASRPTGTGAYEQYF